This is a list of T cell receptor beta chains from one sample in a study of shared clonotypes between healthy human individuals. Repertoires were generated with immunoSEQ multiplex PCR, while TCRdb's copy carries only in-frame clones and drops some. Of around 600,000 clones detected, roughly 96% appear once; the ten largest clones hold over 0.095%. The specimen was naive CD8+ T cells sorted from blood. The origin of the receptors is a woman younger than 45 in good health. Each CDR3 is given with its conserved first and last residue.

J: TRBJ2-2
V: TRBV30
CDR3: CAWTSIVRSVPNTGELFF

J: TRBJ2-7
V: TRBV21-1
CDR3: CASSLSRDRRFSSSYEQYF

J: TRBJ2-7
V: TRBV5-4
CDR3: CASSVGLSYEQYF

J: TRBJ1-1
V: TRBV5-6
CDR3: CASSLWGAGTEAFF

J: TRBJ2-7
V: TRBV28
CDR3: CASSPLLAITYEQYF

J: TRBJ2-1
V: TRBV5-1
CDR3: CASSVVTSDTRQFF

J: TRBJ2-7
V: TRBV5-6
CDR3: CASSLYGSYEQYF

J: TRBJ1-5
V: TRBV7-8
CDR3: CASSLEQANQPQHF

J: TRBJ2-7
V: TRBV6-6
CDR3: CASSYESPAGGYEQYF

J: TRBJ1-4
V: TRBV19
CDR3: CASSTPELNEKLFF

J: TRBJ1-5
V: TRBV9
CDR3: CASSLLGNQPQHF

J: TRBJ2-7
V: TRBV15
CDR3: CATSRDSFRTGTLYEQYF

J: TRBJ2-1
V: TRBV5-6
CDR3: CASSSDRFALQEQFF

J: TRBJ2-7
V: TRBV7-8
CDR3: CASSSRASAAEQYF

J: TRBJ2-7
V: TRBV7-9
CDR3: CASSLKVGDSSWQYF

J: TRBJ2-7
V: TRBV25-1
CDR3: CASGDLADLSEQYF

J: TRBJ1-2
V: TRBV30
CDR3: CAWLRGEFYTF

J: TRBJ2-1
V: TRBV27
CDR3: CASSLLGGPLNEQFF

J: TRBJ2-7
V: TRBV13
CDR3: CASSLSVLTHEQYF

J: TRBJ1-1
V: TRBV19
CDR3: CASNPEGQGASEAFF

J: TRBJ2-7
V: TRBV5-1
CDR3: CASSFTTGTGVYEQYF

J: TRBJ2-2
V: TRBV27
CDR3: CASSPTGSGELFF

J: TRBJ2-7
V: TRBV5-1
CDR3: CASSFTFSEQYF

J: TRBJ1-1
V: TRBV5-4
CDR3: CASSTPRSVEAFF

J: -
V: TRBV25-1
CDR3: CASRGAYEQYF

J: TRBJ2-3
V: TRBV6-5
CDR3: CASSYFGGADTQYF

J: TRBJ1-3
V: TRBV7-9
CDR3: CASSPAGTSGNTIYF

J: TRBJ1-2
V: TRBV9
CDR3: CASSGGGYTF

J: TRBJ1-2
V: TRBV28
CDR3: CASSYPGGYTF

J: TRBJ2-7
V: TRBV7-9
CDR3: CASSPVGAGYEQYF

J: TRBJ2-7
V: TRBV6-6
CDR3: CASSYSSREQYF

J: TRBJ2-1
V: TRBV27
CDR3: CASSAYAYNEQFF

J: TRBJ2-1
V: TRBV27
CDR3: CASSLVPGTSGSRDEQFF

J: -
V: TRBV28
CDR3: CASRPAGGPYEQYF

J: TRBJ2-7
V: TRBV29-1
CDR3: CSVGPGTGNDEQYF

J: TRBJ2-1
V: TRBV30
CDR3: CAWSGLAGYNEQFF

J: TRBJ1-2
V: TRBV29-1
CDR3: CSAYGGYGYTF

J: TRBJ2-7
V: TRBV27
CDR3: CASSPHAGVFYEQYF

J: TRBJ2-7
V: TRBV5-4
CDR3: CASSLETTGPEQYF

J: TRBJ1-1
V: TRBV27
CDR3: CASSYDIGHTEAFF

J: TRBJ2-7
V: TRBV30
CDR3: CAWSIDGTYEQYF

J: TRBJ2-5
V: TRBV19
CDR3: CASSIGTAQYF

J: -
V: TRBV2
CDR3: CASSLSYEQYF

J: TRBJ1-5
V: TRBV9
CDR3: CASSVSQGSNQPQHF

J: TRBJ2-7
V: TRBV29-1
CDR3: CSARTGEDEQYF

J: TRBJ1-5
V: TRBV5-1
CDR3: CASSLAPNSNQPQHF

J: TRBJ2-7
V: TRBV5-1
CDR3: CASSLDRVPISEQYF

J: TRBJ1-5
V: TRBV6-1
CDR3: CASRERTGSQPQHF

J: TRBJ2-7
V: TRBV30
CDR3: CAWSVAGEQYF

J: TRBJ2-7
V: TRBV23-1
CDR3: CASTQGPRGPYEQYF

J: TRBJ1-1
V: TRBV4-1
CDR3: CASSPPGRIRVGTEAFF